The 9 T cell receptor beta chains reported below all come from one sample, sequenced in a study of graft-versus-host responses after intestinal transplantation. Tissue processing of the graft released intraepithelial and lamina propria lymphocytes from it. Using immunoSEQ multiplex PCR, the repertoire was profiled, and TCRdb retains in-frame clones only, with some absent. The repertoire includes 50,000 to 75,000 clones, roughly nine tenths of them detected once, and 1.5% to 2% sits in the top ten. The material was ileum tissue, obtained 350 to 400 days after transplant. These receptors all stem from a human patient who received an intestinal transplant, so some T cells may come from the graft donor.

The DNA of the CDR3 is TGCGCCAGCAGCCAAGATCTCACAGTGGAAGCTTTCTTT. Its protein is CASSQDLTVEAFF. The V and J genes are TRBV4-1 and TRBJ1-1; D not resolved. V was shortened by 0 bases and J by 8 bases, with 10 bases between the two germline ends. Germline V gene lookup returns CDR1 MGHRA and CDR2 YSYEKL. The CDR3 has 13 amino acids.

The chain has TRBV7-7 and TRBJ2-2; weak D call: TRBD1 (6 bases). The germline gives CDR1 SSHAT, CDR2 FNYEAQ (reference sequence). There are 13 residues in the CDR3. The CDR3 here is CAVLKGDTGELFF. The CDR3 DNA sequence: TGTGCTGTACTAAAGGGGGACACCGGGGAGCTGTTTTTT.

This chain links TRBV29-1 with TRBJ2-2; perhaps TRBD1 as D (7 bases). Germline-derived CDR1 and CDR2 are SQVTM and ANQGSEA. The V and J ends lost 4 bases and 4 bases respectively, with 19 bases between them. This CDR3 is 16 amino acids long. The CDR3 DNA is TGCAGCGTTGCTCTATTGGAGGGGGCTTCCACCGGGGAGCTGTTTTTT. It specifies CSVALLEGASTGELFF.

This rearrangement joins TRBV6-1 to TRBJ1-3; D uncertain. The CDR3 spans 17 residues. The germline V and J ends were trimmed by 4 bases and 0 bases, with 16 bases remaining between them. Germline V gene sequence: CDR1 MNHNS, CDR2 SASEGT. CDR3 loop: CASSVTRPLRSGNTIYF. Here the CDR3 DNA reads TGTGCCAGCAGTGTTACAAGGCCCCTACGCTCTGGAAACACCATATATTTT.

The CDR3 DNA follows: TGCGCCAGCAGACTAGCGGGGGGGCCGGAGCAGTTCTTC. The encoded protein is CASRLAGGPEQFF. V is TRBV5-1 and J is TRBJ2-1; 13 nucleotides align to TRBD2. Germline trimming cut 5 bases from V and 10 bases from J; bases unmatched to any gene: 3. Per the germline V gene, CDR1 is SGHRS and CDR2 is YFSETQ. CDR3 length: 13 amino acids.

The V call is TRBV6-6, the J call TRBJ2-7; D unresolved. CDR1 is MNHNY, CDR2 SVGAGI, per germline (reference sequence). The V end lost 3 bases, the J end lost 3 bases, and 15 bases lay between the germline ends. There are 15 residues in the CDR3. CDR3 residues: CASSYSGPLYYEQYF. The DNA of the CDR3 is TGTGCCAGCAGTTATTCAGGCCCCCTATACTACGAGCAGTACTTC.

This chain uses TRBV5-4 with TRBJ2-2; TRBD1 matches 7 bases. J gave up 2 bases and V 4 bases, and 8 bases lay outside the gene matches. There are 16 residues in the CDR3. Looked up from germline, CDR1 is SGHNT and CDR2 is YYREEE (reference sequence). The CDR3 coding sequence is TGTGCCAGCAGCGTCCCGACAGGGTATAACACCGGGGAGCTGTTTTTT. Protein: CASSVPTGYNTGELFF.

V is TRBV30 and J is TRBJ1-1; no clear D. The CDR3 has 13 residues. Germline V CDR1 and CDR2: GTSNPN, SVGIG (reference sequence). Trimming removed 0 bases at V and 3 bases at J, with 8 bases between. The CDR3 here is CAWSVNEYTEAFF. The CDR3 DNA reads as TGTGCCTGGAGTGTAAACGAGTACACTGAAGCTTTCTTT.

The chain uses TRBV19 and TRBJ1-5, with TRBD1 matching 10 bases. This CDR3 is built from 14 residues. The germline V gene encodes CDR1 LNHDA and CDR2 SQIVND (reference sequence). J gave up 5 bases and V 7 bases, and 5 bases lay outside the gene matches. Here the CDR3 reads CASTGTGAYQPQHF. CDR3 bases: TGTGCCAGTACCGGGACAGGGGCATATCAGCCCCAGCATTTT.